This TCR beta chain derives from a study of blood T cell repertoires in COVID-19. Study in general: Both acute and convalescent COVID-19 samples were obtained from the United States, Italy and Spain.

TCRdb's copy holds only in-frame clones and misses some; the assay was immunoSEQ multiplex PCR. The sample contains 70,000 to 95,000 clones, about 84% of which appear only once. CDR1 and CDR2 (germline): LNHNV, YYDKDF (reference sequence). The CDR3 contains 16 residues. Trimming took 1 base from V and 3 from J, leaving 12 bases between them. The TCR sequence derives from a human donor in a cohort sampled during active COVID-19. This chain links TRBV15 with TRBJ2-2; perhaps TRBD1 as D (6 bases). Sequenced material: peripheral blood. The CDR3: CATSRVGDIYTGELFF. For the CDR3, the DNA is TGTGCCACCAGCAGAGTGGGGGACATTTACACCGGGGAGCTGTTTTTT.